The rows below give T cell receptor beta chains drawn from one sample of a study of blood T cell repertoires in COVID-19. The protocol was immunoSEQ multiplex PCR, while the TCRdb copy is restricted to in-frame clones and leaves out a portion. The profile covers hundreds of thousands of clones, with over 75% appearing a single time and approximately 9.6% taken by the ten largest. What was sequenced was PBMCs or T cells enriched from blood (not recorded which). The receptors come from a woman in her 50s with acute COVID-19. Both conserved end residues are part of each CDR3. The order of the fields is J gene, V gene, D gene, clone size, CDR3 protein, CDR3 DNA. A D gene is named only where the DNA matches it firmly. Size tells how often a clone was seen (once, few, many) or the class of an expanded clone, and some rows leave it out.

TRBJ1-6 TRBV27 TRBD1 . CASSLTGAANSPLHF TGTGCCAGCAGTTTAACAGGGGCCGCAAATTCACCCCTCCACTTT
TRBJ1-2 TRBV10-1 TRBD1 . CATRTGPSYGYTF TGCGCCACCCGGACAGGGCCTAGCTATGGCTACACCTTC
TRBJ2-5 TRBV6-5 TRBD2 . CASTQLAGGPETQYF TGTGCCAGCACCCAACTAGCGGGGGGGCCGGAGACCCAGTACTTC
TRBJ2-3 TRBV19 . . CASSSRQASTDTQYF TGTGCCAGTAGTTCCCGACAAGCTAGCACAGATACGCAGTATTTT
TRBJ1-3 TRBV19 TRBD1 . CASGTGMGNTIYF TGTGCCAGCGGGACAGGGATGGGAAACACCATATATTTT
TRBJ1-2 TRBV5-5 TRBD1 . CASSLRTGQSYNGYTF TGTGCCAGCAGCTTGCGGACAGGGCAATCGTACAATGGCTACACCTTC
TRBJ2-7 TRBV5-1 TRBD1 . CASSPRTGGWEQYF TGCGCCAGCAGCCCAAGGACAGGGGGCTGGGAGCAGTACTTC
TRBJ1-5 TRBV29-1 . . CSAQVGGVNQPQHF TGCAGCGCCCAAGTCGGGGGAGTCAATCAGCCCCAGCATTTT
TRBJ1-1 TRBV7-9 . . CASSLTPGGVSNTEAFF TGTGCCAGCAGCTTGACCCCTGGAGGTGTTTCGAACACTGAAGCTTTCTTT
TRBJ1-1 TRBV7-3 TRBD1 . CASSYSGTGIGSEAFF TGTGCCAGCAGCTACTCCGGGACAGGGATAGGGTCTGAAGCTTTCTTT
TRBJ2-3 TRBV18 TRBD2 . CASSPRASGGARDTQYF TGTGCCAGCTCACCACGCGCTAGCGGGGGGGCCAGAGATACGCAGTATTTT
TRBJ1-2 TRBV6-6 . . CASSIRTVNYGYTF TGTGCCAGCAGTATTAGGACTGTTAACTATGGCTACACCTTC
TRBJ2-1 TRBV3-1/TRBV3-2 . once CASSQKRAYYNEQFF TGTGCCAGCAGCCAGAAGCGGGCGTACTACAATGAGCAGTTCTTC
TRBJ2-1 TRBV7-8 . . CASIPTAGINEQFF TGTGCCAGCATTCCCACGGCAGGGATAAATGAGCAGTTCTTC
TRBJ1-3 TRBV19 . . CASSTRQLSSGNTIYF TGTGCCAGTAGTACCCGACAGTTATCGTCTGGAAACACCATATATTTT
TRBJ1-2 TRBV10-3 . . CAISESQNYGYTF TGTGCCATCAGTGAGTCACAGAACTATGGCTACACCTTC
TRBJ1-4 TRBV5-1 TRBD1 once CASSLGGQGIYEKLFF TGCGCCAGCAGCTTGGGAGGACAGGGGATTTATGAAAAACTGTTTTTT
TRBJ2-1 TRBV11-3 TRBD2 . CASSPGRLGEQFF TGTGCCAGCAGCCCCGGGAGGCTGGGTGAGCAGTTCTTC
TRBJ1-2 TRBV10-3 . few CAISESTLAGKDYGYTF TGTGCCATCAGTGAGTCGACTCTGGCAGGGAAGGACTATGGCTACACCTTC
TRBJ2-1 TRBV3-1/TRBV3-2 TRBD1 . CASSHWPGQGTYNEQFF TGTGCCAGCAGCCATTGGCCGGGACAGGGAACCTACAATGAGCAGTTCTTC
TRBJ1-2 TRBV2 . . CASNRDAGYTF TGTGCCAGCAACAGGGACGCTGGCTACACCTTC
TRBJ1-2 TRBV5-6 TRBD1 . CAAKPAGGNYGYTF TGTGCCGCTAAGCCGGCAGGGGGAAACTATGGCTACACCTTC
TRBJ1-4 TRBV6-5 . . CASRGRSNEKLLF TGTGCCAGCAGGGGGAGATCCAATGAAAAACTGCTTTTT
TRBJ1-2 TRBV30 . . CAWSGILNGYTF TGTGCCTGGAGTGGTATCTTAAATGGCTACACCTTC
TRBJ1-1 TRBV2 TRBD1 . CASTGTGVNTEAFF TGTGCCAGCACCGGAACAGGGGTGAACACTGAAGCTTTCTTT
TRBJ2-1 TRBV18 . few CASSPPSVTYNEQFF TGTGCCAGCTCACCACCGAGCGTGACCTACAATGAGCAGTTCTTC
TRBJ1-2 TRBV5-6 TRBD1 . CASSLGPQGAHGYTF TGTGCCAGCAGCTTGGGGCCTCAGGGGGCGCACGGCTACACCTTC
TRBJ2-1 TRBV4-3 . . CASSQTIRVEGYNEQFF TGCGCCAGCAGCCAAACAATCCGGGTGGAGGGTTACAATGAGCAGTTCTTC
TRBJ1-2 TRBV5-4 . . CASSLVQQNYGYTF TGTGCCAGCAGCTTGGTACAGCAAAACTATGGCTACACCTTC
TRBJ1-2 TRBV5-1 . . CASSLRGGSYGYTF TGCGCCAGCAGCTTGCGCGGGGGTAGCTATGGCTACACCTTC
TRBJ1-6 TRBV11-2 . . CASSERERNSPLHF TGTGCCAGCAGCGAGAGGGAACGGAATTCACCCCTCCACTTT
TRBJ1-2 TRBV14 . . CASSQEGRVLYGYTF TGTGCCAGCAGCCAAGAGGGGCGAGTCCTCTATGGCTACACCTTC
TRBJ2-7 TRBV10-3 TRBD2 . CAISAGTSGDEQYF TGTGCCATCAGTGCGGGGACTAGCGGGGACGAGCAGTACTTC
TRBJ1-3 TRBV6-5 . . CASSYSSRLSGNTIYF TGTGCCAGCAGTTACTCATCCAGGCTCTCTGGAAACACCATATATTTT
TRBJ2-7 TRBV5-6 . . CASSLQGYEQYF TGTGCCAGCAGCTTACAGGGATACGAGCAGTACTTC
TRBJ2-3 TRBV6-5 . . CASSRLTDTQYF TGTGCCAGCTCTAGGCTCACAGATACGCAGTATTTT
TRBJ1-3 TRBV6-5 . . CASSNSRIFSGNTIYF TGTGCCAGCAGTAACTCCAGGATTTTCTCTGGAAACACCATATATTTT
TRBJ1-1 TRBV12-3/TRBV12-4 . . CASSLVINTEAFF TGTGCCAGCAGTTTAGTCATCAACACTGAAGCTTTCTTT
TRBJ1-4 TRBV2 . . CASSDVGGNEKLFF TGTGCCAGCAGTGATGTAGGGGGTAATGAAAAACTGTTTTTT
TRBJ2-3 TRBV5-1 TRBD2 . CASSPSEAGGPTDTQYF TGCGCCAGCAGCCCCTCCGAAGCGGGGGGGCCCACAGATACGCAGTATTTT
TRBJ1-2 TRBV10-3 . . CAIRTGGYTF TGTGCCATCAGGACAGGTGGCTACACCTTC
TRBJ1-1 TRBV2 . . CASNRGGTEAFF TGTGCCAGCAATCGAGGGGGCACTGAAGCTTTCTTT
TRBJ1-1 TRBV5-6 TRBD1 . CASSTGGVNTEAFF TGTGCCAGCAGTACAGGGGGAGTGAACACTGAAGCTTTCTTT
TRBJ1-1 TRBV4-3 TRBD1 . CASSQETGGNTEAFF TGCGCCAGCAGCCAAGAGACAGGGGGAAACACTGAAGCTTTCTTT
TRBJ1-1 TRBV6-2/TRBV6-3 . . CASSYLEGAAEAFF TGTGCCAGCAGTTACTTAGAGGGAGCCGCTGAAGCTTTCTTT
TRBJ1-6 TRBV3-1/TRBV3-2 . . CASSQGLGANSPLHF TGTGCCAGCAGCCAAGGTCTGGGGGCGAATTCACCCCTCCACTTT
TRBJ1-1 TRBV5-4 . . CATLSDLNTEAFF TGTGCCACCCTCTCGGACTTGAACACTGAAGCTTTCTTT
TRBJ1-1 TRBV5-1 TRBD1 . CASRPAGGMNTEAFF TGCGCCAGCAGGCCCGCAGGGGGGATGAACACTGAAGCTTTCTTT
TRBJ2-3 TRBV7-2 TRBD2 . CASSFVAGGSADTQYF TGTGCCAGCAGCTTCGTAGCGGGGGGGAGCGCAGATACGCAGTATTTT
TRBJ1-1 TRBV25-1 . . CASSNRVAEAFF TGTGCCAGCAGTAACAGGGTCGCTGAAGCTTTCTTT
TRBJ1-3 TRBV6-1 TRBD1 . CASSEDRGKNTIYF TGTGCCAGCAGTGAGGACAGGGGAAAAAACACCATATATTTT
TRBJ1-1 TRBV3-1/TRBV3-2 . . CASSQEAVVYRAEAFF TGTGCCAGCAGCCAAGAGGCGGTCGTATATCGCGCTGAAGCTTTCTTT
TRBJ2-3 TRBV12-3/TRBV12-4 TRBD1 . CASRGTADTQYF TGTGCCAGCAGAGGGACAGCAGATACGCAGTATTTT